Listed below are T cell receptor beta chains from one sample, sequenced in a study of T cell responses to AZD1222 COVID-19 vaccine. This table comes from immunoSEQ multiplex PCR, and its TCRdb copy is limited to in-frame clones, with some not included. The sample contains 90,000 to 150,000 clones, roughly 87% of which appear only once. This sample comprised peripheral blood, obtained 28 days after the second AZD1222 dose. These receptors were obtained from an adult who received the AZD1222 COVID-19 vaccine. Each CDR3 is given with its conserved first and last residue. The order of the fields is D gene, V gene, J gene, clone size, CDR3 protein, CDR3 DNA. D genes are given only for firm matches. Only some rows state a clone size, as once, few, many or a class for expanded clones.

>-|TRBV5-1|TRBJ2-2|-
CASSLLAQAGELFF
TGCGCCAGCAGCTTGTTAGCGCAAGCCGGGGAGCTGTTTTTT
>-|TRBV19|TRBJ2-3|-
CASSPIPYGRSTDTQYF
TGTGCCAGTAGTCCCATCCCTTATGGCCGGAGCACAGATACGCAGTATTTT
>-|TRBV5-4|TRBJ1-6|-
CASRRSQDNSPLHF
TGTGCCAGCAGGCGGTCTCAGGATAATTCACCCCTCCACTTT
>-|TRBV7-9|TRBJ1-6|-
CASSLVGSPLHF
TGTGCCAGCAGCTTAGTTGGATCACCCCTCCACTTT
>TRBD2|TRBV5-4|TRBJ2-1|-
CASSRRTSGGPQVAYNEQFF
TGTGCCAGCAGCCGGAGGACTAGCGGGGGGCCGCAGGTGGCTTACAATGAGCAGTTCTTC
>-|TRBV19|TRBJ1-4|-
CASSPRGGGEKLFF
TGTGCCAGTAGTCCAAGAGGGGGAGGCGAAAAACTGTTTTTT
>TRBD1|TRBV5-1|TRBJ2-1|-
CASSLAGTGFSWFF
TGCGCCAGCAGCTTGGCAGGGACAGGGTTTTCATGGTTCTTC
>-|TRBV7-9|TRBJ2-2|-
CASSTRRGPGELFF
TGTGCCAGCAGCACCAGAAGGGGCCCCGGGGAGCTGTTTTTT
>-|TRBV3-1/TRBV3-2|TRBJ1-2|-
CASSRDVLGGYTF
TGTGCCAGCAGCCGAGACGTTTTGGGTGGCTACACCTTC
>-|TRBV24-1|TRBJ1-4|once
CATSEPGVEEKLFF
TGTGCCACCAGTGAGCCAGGGGTCGAGGAAAAACTGTTTTTT
>TRBD1|TRBV7-2|TRBJ2-5|-
CASSLYGTGGVGETQYF
TGTGCCAGCAGCTTATATGGGACAGGGGGCGTGGGAGAGACCCAGTACTTC
>-|TRBV7-9|TRBJ1-2|once
CASSLGEMRYTF
TGTGCCAGCAGCTTAGGGGAGATGCGCTACACCTTC
>TRBD1|TRBV19|TRBJ2-3|-
CASSRQGAPSDTQYF
TGTGCCAGTAGTAGACAGGGGGCACCTTCAGATACGCAGTATTTT
>-|TRBV2|TRBJ1-6|-
CASSVDIEHSPLHF
TGTGCCAGCAGTGTGGACATCGAGCATTCACCCCTCCACTTT
>-|TRBV5-4|TRBJ1-1|-
CASSPAGSTEAFF
TGTGCCAGCAGCCCCGCGGGCAGCACTGAAGCTTTCTTT
>TRBD1|TRBV4-1|TRBJ1-4|-
CASSQESGTGQGSEKLFF
TGCGCCAGCAGCCAAGAGAGCGGGACAGGCCAGGGGAGTGAAAAACTGTTTTTT
>TRBD1|TRBV6-2/TRBV6-3|TRBJ2-7|-
CASSYMQGATEQYF
TGTGCCAGCAGTTACATGCAGGGGGCGACGGAGCAGTACTTC
>-|TRBV15|TRBJ1-3|once
CATSLSQRAAGGNTIYF
TGTGCCACCAGCTTAAGTCAGAGGGCAGCGGGTGGAAACACCATATATTTT
>TRBD2|TRBV10-3|TRBJ2-2|-
CAISPLGTSGGTGELFF
TGTGCCATCAGTCCACTCGGGACTAGCGGGGGAACCGGGGAGCTGTTTTTT
>TRBD1|TRBV7-6|TRBJ1-2|-
CASSPGGQGLLYGYTF
TGTGCCAGCAGCCCCGGTGGACAGGGGTTGCTGTATGGCTACACCTTC
>-|TRBV10-2|TRBJ2-4|few
CASGGLQGAGNIQYF
TGCGCCAGCGGCGGCTTACAGGGAGCGGGAAACATTCAGTACTTC
>-|TRBV19|TRBJ1-5|-
CASSIFGEGYSNQPQHF
TGTGCCAGTAGTATATTTGGGGAAGGCTATAGCAATCAGCCCCAGCATTTT
>-|TRBV30|TRBJ2-7|-
CAWGASRHEQYF
TGTGCCTGGGGGGCTAGCAGACACGAGCAGTACTTC
>TRBD1|TRBV7-2|TRBJ2-7|few
CASSHGTVYEQYF
TGTGCCAGCAGCCACGGGACAGTTTACGAGCAGTACTTC
>-|TRBV3-1/TRBV3-2|TRBJ2-2|once
CASSPLRSGELFF
TGTGCCAGCAGCCCTCTTCGGAGCGGGGAGCTGTTTTTT
>-|TRBV5-5|TRBJ2-1|-
CASSLSGTSYNEQFF
TGTGCCAGCAGCTTGAGTGGGACAAGCTACAATGAGCAGTTCTTC
>-|TRBV5-6|TRBJ1-2|-
CASSLTGKKNYGYTF
TGTGCCAGCAGCTTGACAGGGAAAAAAAACTATGGCTACACCTTC
>-|TRBV18|TRBJ1-5|-
CASSPPTGNQPQHF
TGTGCCAGCTCACCACCGACAGGTAATCAGCCCCAGCATTTT
>TRBD1|TRBV18|TRBJ2-3|-
CASSLLTDRDTDTQYF
TGTGCCAGCTCTTTACTCACTGACAGGGACACAGATACGCAGTATTTT
>TRBD1|TRBV5-5|TRBJ1-5|-
CASSHTLEGARNQPQHF
TGTGCCAGCAGCCACACACTGGAGGGGGCGAGGAATCAGCCCCAGCATTTT
>-|TRBV21-1|TRBJ1-4|few
CASSKGEDRVYEKLFF
TGTGCCAGCAGCAAAGGGGAGGACAGGGTCTATGAAAAACTGTTTTTT
>TRBD1|TRBV19|TRBJ1-1|-
CASSIGQGAPTEAFF
TGTGCCAGTAGTATTGGACAGGGGGCGCCGACTGAAGCTTTCTTT
>-|TRBV28|TRBJ1-2|-
CASEGNYGYTF
TGTGCCAGCGAGGGAAACTATGGCTACACCTTC
>-|TRBV12-3/TRBV12-4|TRBJ1-1|-
CASRFGTSWAFF
TGTGCCAGCAGATTCGGGACAAGCTGGGCTTTCTTT
>TRBD1|TRBV5-1|TRBJ2-7|-
CASSSAQGSGEQYF
TGCGCCAGCAGCTCGGCACAGGGGTCTGGAGAGCAGTACTTC
>-|TRBV20-1|TRBJ1-5|once
CSASQGFQPQHF
TGCAGTGCTAGTCAGGGTTTTCAGCCCCAGCATTTT
>TRBD2|TRBV7-2|TRBJ2-1|-
CASSFSGGADEQFF
TGTGCCAGCAGCTTTAGCGGGGGGGCGGATGAGCAGTTCTTC
>-|TRBV29-1|TRBJ2-3|-
CSVTTGVDTDTQYF
TGCAGCGTCACAACGGGGGTTGACACAGATACGCAGTATTTT
>-|TRBV28|TRBJ1-2|-
CASSWEETGSYGYTF
TGTGCCAGCAGTTGGGAAGAGACGGGAAGCTATGGCTACACCTTC
>-|TRBV19|TRBJ2-2|-
CASSSGVGTGELFF
TGTGCCAGTAGTTCCGGAGTTGGAACCGGGGAGCTGTTTTTT
>-|TRBV4-2|TRBJ1-2|-
CASSQDPRVFWYGYTF
TGTGCCAGCAGCCAAGATCCCCGGGTTTTTTGGTATGGCTACACCTTC
>-|TRBV6-6|TRBJ1-5|-
CASSPTGFNQPQHF
TGTGCCAGCAGCCCCACAGGGTTTAATCAGCCCCAGCATTTT
>-|TRBV5-8|TRBJ1-6|-
CASSLSGSPYSPLHF
TGTGCCAGCAGCTTGTCGGGGAGCCCCTATTCACCCCTCCACTTT
>-|TRBV28|TRBJ1-3|-
CASRTSGGTISGNTIYF
TGTGCCAGCAGAACCTCGGGAGGGACAATCTCTGGAAACACCATATATTTT
>-|TRBV25-1|TRBJ1-4|-
CASSDNTVANEKLFF
TGTGCCAGCAGTGACAACACAGTAGCAAATGAAAAACTGTTTTTT
>-|TRBV14|TRBJ2-5|-
CASSQDAREYQETQYF
TGTGCCAGCAGCCAAGATGCCAGGGAGTACCAAGAGACCCAGTACTTC
>-|TRBV6-1|TRBJ1-5|-
CASSEAGGNQPQHF
TGTGCCAGCAGTGAAGCTGGGGGCAATCAGCCCCAGCATTTT
>TRBD1|TRBV9|TRBJ2-7|-
CASSVRSQGSEQYF
TGTGCCAGCAGCGTCCGCTCACAGGGGTCCGAGCAGTACTTC
>-|TRBV21-1|TRBJ2-1|once
CASSKGQKSSYNEQFF
TGTGCCAGCAGCAAAGGGCAGAAGAGCTCCTACAATGAGCAGTTCTTC
>-|TRBV29-1|TRBJ2-2|-
CSVRGGPNTGELFF
TGCAGCGTTCGCGGGGGCCCGAACACCGGGGAGCTGTTTTTT
>TRBD1|TRBV6-4|TRBJ2-3|-
CASSRDRADTQYF
TGTGCCAGCAGTAGGGACAGGGCAGATACGCAGTATTTT
>-|TRBV7-2|TRBJ1-1|-
CASSPLTGMNTEAFF
TGTGCCAGCAGCCCTTTGACGGGGATGAACACTGAAGCTTTCTTT
>-|TRBV28|TRBJ2-7|-
CASRPPEAKQYF
TGTGCCAGCCGTCCCCCCGAGGCGAAGCAGTACTTC
>-|TRBV21-1|TRBJ1-1|-
CASRQGGNTEAFF
TGTGCCAGCCGACAGGGTGGCAACACTGAAGCTTTCTTT